This T cell receptor beta chain was sequenced during a study of OX40 agonist ivuxolimab in advanced cancers. Repertoires were generated with immunoSEQ multiplex PCR, while TCRdb's copy carries only in-frame clones and drops some. The sample lists over 10,000 clones, about two thirds occurring once. The clonotype originates from an adult with an advanced solid tumor such as melanoma, head and neck, liver or kidney cancer. Specimen: CD4+ or CD8+ T cells sorted from blood, collected in a trial of the OX40 agonist ivuxolimab.

CDR3 protein: CASSQGTGGTYEQYF. DNA of the CDR3: TGCGCCAGCAGCCAAGGGACAGGGGGTACCTACGAGCAGTACTTC. The gene calls are TRBV4-1 and TRBJ2-7, with 10 nucleotides matching TRBD1. Germline V gene lookup returns CDR1 MGHRA and CDR2 YSYEKL. J gave up 2 bases and V 1 base, and 2 bases lay outside the gene matches. This CDR3 spans 15 amino acids.